One and the same sample provided the 9 T cell receptor beta chains below, sequenced in a study of shared clonotypes between healthy human individuals. Libraries were prepared by immunoSEQ multiplex PCR; TCRdb keeps only in-frame clonotypes and omits some of them. This sample has 740,000 or so clones, with around 73% found just once. The sequenced material came from memory CD4+ T cells sorted from blood. Subset denoted: CD45RA-negative fraction. The receptors stem from a woman aged 30 to 39 in good health.

The chain links TRBV10-3 to TRBJ1-2, with 9 bases lining up with TRBD1. The trim removed 6 bases at V and 6 bases at J, leaving 5 bases unmatched. Per the germline V gene, CDR1 is ENHRY and CDR2 is SYGVKD. The CDR3 covers 13 residues. CDR3 sequence: CAIRKTGGHGYTF. The CDR3 DNA is TGTGCCATCAGAAAGACAGGGGGTCATGGCTACACCTTC.

V is TRBV6-5 and J is TRBJ1-5; D remains ambiguous. Germline V gene data show CDR1 as MNHEY and CDR2 as SVGAGI. The ends were cut back, 4 bases at V and 7 bases at J, with 11 bases in the middle. This CDR3 contains 13 residues. CDR3 residues: CASSSTIGQPQHF. The CDR3 coding sequence is TGTGCCAGCAGTTCCACCATTGGGCAGCCCCAGCATTTT.

This clone was observed at least ten times. The gene calls are TRBV6-1 and TRBJ2-7, with D possibly being TRBD1 (6 bases). The CDR3 runs to 14 residues. Germline V gene sequence: CDR1 MNHNS, CDR2 SASEGT. Trimming removed 6 bases from V and 0 bases from J, with 12 bases in between. For the CDR3, the DNA is TGTGCCAGCAGCGCCGGACAGAGCTCCTACGAGCAGTACTTC. Its protein is CASSAGQSSYEQYF.

This clone was recorded at least ten times. This chain links TRBV7-2 with TRBJ1-5; D unclear. Germline values: CDR1 SGHTA, CDR2 FQGNSA. With 1 base removed from V and 10 bases from J, the gap between germline ends came to 5 bases. The CDR3 contains 11 residues. The CDR3 nucleotides are TGTGCCAGCAGCTTAGTATCCCCCCAGCATTTT. It specifies CASSLVSPQHF.

The V and J genes are TRBV28 and TRBJ1-2; D gene unclear. The CDR3 sequence is 14 residues long. The V gene's germline CDR1 is MDHEN and CDR2 SYDVKM. V lost 5 bases and J lost 4, with 14 bases in between. This chain's CDR3 is CASSTPSSFYGYTF. As DNA, the CDR3 is TGTGCCAGCAGTACCCCCTCGTCGTTCTATGGCTACACCTTC.

This chain links TRBV7-6 with TRBJ2-6; 9 positions agree with TRBD2. This CDR3 spans 19 amino acids. The junction had 14 bases not matched to a gene; V was cut back by 8 bases and J by 0 bases. The germline V gene encodes CDR1 SGHVS and CDR2 FNYEAQ. CDR3 sequence (DNA): TGTGCCAGCTCCCCGCCTTTACTAGCGGGCCGCTCTGGGGCCAACGTCCTGACTTTC. This gives the protein CASSPPLLAGRSGANVLTF.

V is TRBV30 and J is TRBJ1-6; D might be TRBD1 (6 bases). The CDR3 totals 16 residues. The V gene lost 0 bases and the J gene lost 7 bases, with 16 bases spanning the gap. CDR1 GTSNPN and CDR2 SVGIG come from the germline V gene (reference sequence). The CDR3 DNA reads TGTGCCTGGAGTGTCCCACAGGGTTTTGGCAATTCACCCCTCCACTTT. Its translation is CAWSVPQGFGNSPLHF.

V usage is TRBV11-2 and J usage is TRBJ1-2; 7 bases line up with TRBD1. CDR1 and CDR2 from the germline V gene are SGHAT and FQNNGV. J gave up 4 bases and V 3 bases, and 11 bases lay outside the gene matches. The CDR3 has 16 amino acids. The CDR3 nucleotides are TGTGCCAGCAGCTTTGAGACAGGGAACCAGGGCTATGGCTACACCTTC. Translating gives CASSFETGNQGYGYTF.

The chain carries TRBV5-1 and TRBJ2-5, with 7 bases fitting TRBD2. V lost 5 bases to trimming and J lost 7 bases; unmatched junction nucleotides: 11. From germline, CDR1 is SGHRS and CDR2 YFSETQ. There are 14 residues in the CDR3. CDR3 sequence: CASRLTSERGTQYF. The CDR3, as DNA: TGCGCCAGCAGACTTACTAGCGAAAGGGGGACCCAGTACTTC.